This TCR beta chain stems from a study of blood T cell repertoires in COVID-19. Study at large: Sites in the United States, Italy and Spain provided acute and convalescent COVID-19 samples. From T cells, B-cell-depleted T cells, or PBMCs came the material, which was cDNA or gDNA.

This clone was recorded a few times. Trimming at V came to 9 bases and at J to 5 bases, leaving 2 bases not matched to a gene. The CDR3 is 11 residues long. Germline CDR1 reads SNHLY; CDR2 reads FYNNEI. Authors' methods: Using reference gene primer amplification, nucleated cell counts were estimated. The protocol was immunoSEQ multiplex PCR, while the TCRdb copy is restricted to in-frame clones and leaves out a portion. The DNA gave D and trimming, while V, J and clone size come from that table. The sample yields about 170,000 clones, about four fifths seen once. Sequencing was carried out using peripheral blood. The sequence derives from a man between 18 and 29 years old with active or convalescent COVID-19. The chain uses TRBV2 and TRBJ2-7; 9 positions agree with TRBD1. Here the CDR3 reads CARQGAHEQYF. The CDR3 DNA is TGTGCCAGACAGGGGGCCCACGAGCAGTACTTC. Using reference TRBV2 and TRBJ2-7 for the parts outside the CDR3, the full variable domain is EPEVTQTPSHQVTQMGQEVILRCVPISNHLYFYWYRQILGQKVEFLVSFYNNEISEKSEIFDDQFSVERPDGSNFTLKIRSTKLEDSAMYFCARQGAHEQYFGPGTRLTVT.